A selection of T cell receptor beta chains follows, all from one sample in a study of human T cells and chemical hapten exposure. MiXCR, run by TCRdb on the RACE reads, gives a single entry per CDR3 protein. Here the sample spans roughly 89,000 distinct CDR3 sequences, approximately 10% being singletons. This specimen was whole blood, taken in connection with sensitization to the hapten diphenylcyclopropenone (DPC). These receptors were collected from a woman in her thirties with alopecia areata. Some clones in this sample may be carry-over from other donors' samples. CDR3s include the opening cysteine and the closing phenylalanine or tryptophan. The D gene is left open where the match is weak. Clone size is given for some rows only: seen once, a few or many times, or a class if the clone is expanded.

D gene | J gene | V gene | clone size | CDR3 protein | CDR3 DNA
TRBD1 | TRBJ2-2 | TRBV11-2 | NA | CASSLSRGQNTGELFF | TGTGCCAGCAGCTTGAGCAGGGGGCAGAACACCGGGGAGCTGTTTTTT
NA | TRBJ1-2 | TRBV2 | few | CASMALGTFANYGYTF | TGTGCCAGCATGGCCCTTGGGACATTTGCTAACTATGGCTACACCTTC
TRBD2 | TRBJ2-3 | TRBV4-3 | few | CASSQDTSGSDTQYF | TGCGCCAGCAGCCAAGATACTAGCGGGAGTGATACGCAGTATTTT
NA | TRBJ2-7 | TRBV29-1 | NA | CSVSGSVSSYEQYF | TGCAGCGTTTCGGGTAGCGTTAGCTCCTACGAGCAGTACTTC
NA | TRBJ2-5 | TRBV20-1 | few | CSARDLGPGEETQYF | TGCAGTGCTAGAGATCTAGGCCCAGGGGAAGAGACCCAGTACTTC
NA | TRBJ1-2 | TRBV15 | many | CATSRDRAAYYGYTF | TGTGCCACCAGCAGAGATCGGGCAGCCTACTATGGCTACACCTTC
NA | TRBJ2-5 | TRBV27 | many | CASSPLRGRETGKTQYF | TGTGCCAGCAGTCCCCTCCGTGGCCGTGAAACCGGAAAGACCCAGTACTTC
TRBD1 | TRBJ1-5 | TRBV19 | few | CASSMRSGQGWIQPQHF | TGTGCCAGTAGTATGCGAAGCGGACAGGGCTGGATTCAGCCCCAGCATTTT
NA | TRBJ2-1 | TRBV29-1 | once | CSAWSGVWSNEQFF | TGCAGCGCCTGGTCAGGGGTTTGGTCCAATGAGCAGTTCTTC
NA | TRBJ1-1 | TRBV28 | NA | CASSLGRHEAFF | TGTGCCAGCAGTTTAGGCAGGCATGAAGCTTTCTTT
TRBD1 | TRBJ2-5 | TRBV20-1 | many | CSARGQGASETQYF | TGCAGTGCCCGGGGACAGGGGGCTTCGGAGACCCAGTACTTC
TRBD2 | TRBJ2-1 | TRBV6-5 | few | CASSYPPTSGAVNEQFF | TGTGCCAGCAGTTACCCGCCGACTAGCGGGGCTGTGAATGAGCAGTTCTTC